The clone carrying this T cell receptor beta chain has only a few counts. Its antigen is still unknown. This record belongs to a study of blood T cells in healthy people across ages. Study-wide findings and caveats: Significant beta diversity loss was already apparent by age approximately 37, declining roughly linearly.

Aged roughly 6 to 95, donors were systemically healthy Caucasians from Russia. Per sample, a minimum of 6.5 million PBMCs were isolated. The germline V gene encodes CDR1 SQVTM and CDR2 ANQGSEA. The CDR3 sequence is 13 residues long. V shed 4 bases, J shed 3 bases, and the junction held 2 bases outside the gene matches. Together with a sample-barcoded 5' primer, a J-beta primer mix was included in a second PCR lasting roughly 7 to 11 cycles. Every cDNA molecule bore a tag from a template-switch adaptor containing 12 random nucleotides. One entry per CDR3 protein, called by TCRdb with MiXCR from the 5' RACE reads. The table has about 1,400,000 distinct CDR3 sequences, approximately 59% seen once.

The specimen sequenced was blood. The chain joins TRBV29-1 to TRBJ2-1, with 8 nucleotides matching TRBD2. This clonotype originated in a man between 18 and 29 years old in good health. The CDR3 reads CSVGLAFYNEQFF. CDR3 nucleotide sequence: TGCAGCGTTGGACTAGCGTTCTACAATGAGCAGTTCTTC.